A selection of T cell receptor beta chains follows, all from one sample in a study of blood T cells in healthy people across ages. TCRdb used MiXCR to reprocess the 5' RACE reads, holding one entry per CDR3 protein. The table includes 850,000 to 1,000,000 distinct CDR3 sequences, around 49% detected once. Specimen: blood. The receptor set was obtained from a man aged 30 to 45 in good health. Both conserved end residues are part of each CDR3. D genes are given only for firm matches. Only part of the rows carry a size: once, few, many, or a class if the clone is expanded.

17	TRBV5-6	TRBJ2-1	TRBD1	-	TGTGCCAGCAGCATACATGGGACAGGGGTTTGGGGCAATGAGCAGTTCTTC	CASSIHGTGVWGNEQFF
15	TRBV5-1	TRBJ1-2	-	-	TGCGCCAGCAGCTTGGTATCCTATGGGGACTATGGCTACACCTTC	CASSLVSYGDYGYTF
13	TRBV20-1	TRBJ2-7	-	-	TGCAGTGCTAGCCGGGACAAAAACAATGAGCAGTACTTC	CSASRDKNNEQYF
13	TRBV2	TRBJ2-1	TRBD2	few	TGTGCCAGCAGTGCCCGACTAGCTAATGAGCAGTTCTTC	CASSARLANEQFF
17	TRBV14	TRBJ1-6	-	-	TGTGCCAGCAGCCAATACATTTCAGGGAGGTCTAATTCACCCCTCCACTTT	CASSQYISGRSNSPLHF
14	TRBV10-3	TRBJ2-5	TRBD1	-	TGTGCCATCAGTGAGTCTAACAGGGGTATGGAGCAGTACTTC	CAISESNRGMEQYF
14	TRBV12-3/TRBV12-4	TRBJ1-2	-	-	TGTGCCAGCAGCTTGAATCAGGGAAGGAGTGGCTACACCTTC	CASSLNQGRSGYTF
14	TRBV20-1	TRBJ2-7	TRBD2	-	TGCAGTGCCCGTAATAGCGGGGGGGCCTACGAGCAGTACTTC	CSARNSGGAYEQYF
15	TRBV2	TRBJ2-1	TRBD2	-	TGTGCCGGGACTAAAATCCGGGACCCTCGAACTGAGCAGTTCTTC	CAGTKIRDPRTEQFF
15	TRBV9	TRBJ2-1	TRBD2	-	TGTGCCAGCAGCGTAGGGACTAGCGGGTACAATGGGCAGTTCTTC	CASSVGTSGYNGQFF
15	TRBV12-3/TRBV12-4	TRBJ2-6	TRBD1	-	TGTGCCAGCAGCCCCACAGGGGCTGGGGCCAACGTCCTGACTTTC	CASSPTGAGANVLTF
18	TRBV6-2/TRBV6-3	TRBJ2-1	TRBD2	few	TGTGCCAGCACCGCGACTAGCGGGGGGTCCGGAAGTTTTAATGAGCAGTTCTTC	CASTATSGGSGSFNEQFF
14	TRBV20-1	TRBJ2-7	-	-	TGCAGTGCTAGAGAGCGAAGCGACTCCTACGAGCAGTACTTC	CSARERSDSYEQYF
13	TRBV6-5	TRBJ2-5	-	-	TGTGCCAGCACGGACACGGCGGCGCAGACCCAGTACTTC	CASTDTAAQTQYF
15	TRBV28	TRBJ2-5	TRBD1	-	TGTGCCAGCAGTTCCCCCGGGACAGCGCAAGAGACCCAGTACTTC	CASSSPGTAQETQYF
14	TRBV6-5	TRBJ2-5	-	few	TGTGCCAGCAGTTACTCGGCCAACCAAGAGACCCAGTACTTC	CASSYSANQETQYF
13	TRBV20-1	TRBJ2-7	-	-	TGCAGTGCTAGTCACGGCACGTCCTACGAGCAGTACTTC	CSASHGTSYEQYF
14	TRBV27	TRBJ2-7	TRBD1	-	TGTGCCAGCAGTAGGACAGGGAGGATGTACGAGCAGTACTTC	CASSRTGRMYEQYF
14	TRBV19	TRBJ2-5	-	-	TGTGCCAGTAGTATAGGAGGTGGTCGGGAGACCCAGTACTTC	CASSIGGGRETQYF
16	TRBV10-3	TRBJ1-4	TRBD1	-	TGTGCCATCAGCCCTGGACAGGGAATAGTAAATGAAAAACTGTTTTTT	CAISPGQGIVNEKLFF
14	TRBV25-1	TRBJ2-3	-	-	TGTGCCAGCGGCCCAGGGGAACCCACAGATACGCAGTATTTT	CASGPGEPTDTQYF
14	TRBV2	TRBJ2-3	TRBD1	-	TGTGCCAGCGGAGACAGGGGGCTGGGAGATACGCAGTATTTT	CASGDRGLGDTQYF
14	TRBV3-1	TRBJ2-7	-	-	TGTGCCAGCAGCCAATTAACTAGCATCTACGAGCAGTACTTC	CASSQLTSIYEQYF
16	TRBV5-1	TRBJ1-4	TRBD1	-	TGCGCCAGCAGGATGAATCAGGGGGCGCCGGGTGAAAGACTGTTTTTT	CASRMNQGAPGERLFF
14	TRBV2	TRBJ1-2	-	-	TGTGCCAGCAGTGAAGTTTCGGGTTACTATGGCTACACCTTC	CASSEVSGYYGYTF
11	TRBV20-1	TRBJ1-1	-	-	TGCAGTGTCCGTGGAGAGACTGAAGCTTTCTTT	CSVRGETEAFF
15	TRBV4-1	TRBJ1-5	-	-	TGCGCCAGCAGCCCCGACGGGGAGTTCAATCAGCCCCAGCATTTT	CASSPDGEFNQPQHF
14	TRBV6-1	TRBJ1-4	TRBD1	-	TGTGCCAGCAGCGTGGGGACAGCTAATGAAAAACTGTTTTTT	CASSVGTANEKLFF
16	TRBV7-2	TRBJ2-1	TRBD1	few	TGTGCCAGCAGCCTCCTGCCGGGACAGGGGAGGAATGAGCAGTTCTTC	CASSLLPGQGRNEQFF
11	TRBV29-1	TRBJ1-2	-	-	TGCAGCGCCCGTGAGGGGAATGGCTACACCTTC	CSAREGNGYTF
16	TRBV20-1	TRBJ1-2	TRBD1	many	TGCAGTGCTAGGGACCTTAGACAGGGCGATAACTATGGCTACACCTTC	CSARDLRQGDNYGYTF
13	TRBV29-1	TRBJ1-1	-	few	TGCAGCGTCTCAGGGGTATTGAACACTGAAGCTTTCTTT	CSVSGVLNTEAFF
15	TRBV6-1	TRBJ2-5	-	-	TGTGCCAGCAGCCGTGGCAGGGAGTGGCAAGAGACCCAGTACTTC	CASSRGREWQETQYF
14	TRBV20-1	TRBJ2-1	-	few	TGCAGTGCTAGACGGGGGAGCTCCTACAATGAGCAGTTCTTC	CSARRGSSYNEQFF
16	TRBV9	TRBJ2-1	TRBD2	few	TGTGCCAGCAGCGTAGTGGGGAGCGGGGGAGTCAATGAGCAGTTCTTC	CASSVVGSGGVNEQFF
16	TRBV28	TRBJ1-1	-	-	TGTGCCAGCGGTGGAGCCTCGGGACGGCTGAACACTGAAGCTTTCTTT	CASGGASGRLNTEAFF
14	TRBV4-2	TRBJ1-4	-	few	TGTGCCAGCAGCCAAGATTCGGAAGATGAAAAACTGTTTTTT	CASSQDSEDEKLFF
14	TRBV6-1	TRBJ2-7	-	-	TGTGCCAGCAGTGAGAGGGGAAGTTACAATGAGCAGTACTTC	CASSERGSYNEQYF
13	TRBV6-5	TRBJ2-1	-	-	TGTGCCAGCAGTCGGGGAATGGGTTACGAGCAGTTCTTC	CASSRGMGYEQFF
15	TRBV4-1	TRBJ2-2	-	once	TGCGCCAGCAGCCAAGTCCTGACGAACACCGGGGAGCTGTTTTTT	CASSQVLTNTGELFF
13	TRBV5-1	TRBJ2-1	TRBD2	-	TGCGCCAGCAGCGGCCCGGGGGGTAATGAGCAGTTCTTC	CASSGPGGNEQFF
14	TRBV28	TRBJ2-7	-	-	TGTGCCAGCAGGACCGGGACCTGGGGTTACGAGCAGTACTTC	CASRTGTWGYEQYF
17	TRBV6-5	TRBJ2-3	-	few	TGTGCCAGCAGTTATAGGCCACCGTCGAGTGTCAGGGATACGCAGTATTTT	CASSYRPPSSVRDTQYF
17	TRBV20-1	TRBJ2-3	TRBD2	-	TGCAGTGCTAGAACTAGCGGGGGGCTCAGTAGCACAGATACGCAGTATTTT	CSARTSGGLSSTDTQYF
14	TRBV14	TRBJ2-7	-	-	TGTGCCAGCAGCCAAGACTGGGCAGGGAACGAGCAGTACTTC	CASSQDWAGNEQYF
13	TRBV25-1	TRBJ1-2	-	few	TGTGCCAGCAGTGAGCAGCCAAACTATGGCTACACCTTC	CASSEQPNYGYTF
15	TRBV5-1	TRBJ2-5	TRBD1	-	TGCGCCAGCAGCGGACAGGGGGCTGGGGCAGAGACCCAGTACTTC	CASSGQGAGAETQYF
15	TRBV7-9	TRBJ2-7	TRBD1	-	TGTGCCAGCAGCTTCCCGTCACAGGGGGCCTACGAGCAGTACTTC	CASSFPSQGAYEQYF
15	TRBV7-8	TRBJ2-3	TRBD1	many	TGTGCCAGCAGCTGGACAGGGGGCGGCACAGATACGCAGTATTTT	CASSWTGGGTDTQYF
14	TRBV10-3	TRBJ2-4	-	few	TGTGCCATCAGCACCGGGACCGAAAAGGGGGAGCAGTACTTC	CAISTGTEKGEQYF
18	TRBV7-2	TRBJ2-1	TRBD1	-	TGTGCCAGCCACACCGGACTTGGACAGGCTCCTAGCTATGATGAGCAGTTCTTC	CASHTGLGQAPSYDEQFF
16	TRBV6-2/TRBV6-3	TRBJ2-1	TRBD1	-	TGTGCCAGCAGCCTCGTACAGGGGGCCATTAGCAATGAGCAGTTCTTC	CASSLVQGAISNEQFF
16	TRBV6-6	TRBJ2-1	TRBD1	-	TGTGCCAGCAGTTACTCTGGGACAGGGGGCCACAATGAGCAGTTCTTC	CASSYSGTGGHNEQFF